This T cell receptor beta chain was documented in a study of blood T cells in healthy people across ages. Together with a sample-barcoded 5' primer, a J-beta primer mix was included in a second PCR lasting about 7 to 11 cycles. MiXCR was run by TCRdb on the 5' RACE reads, yielding one entry per CDR3 protein. The table shows about 1.5 million distinct CDR3 sequences, with approximately 42% occurring only once. CDR3 size: 15 residues. Germline values: CDR1 LGHNA, CDR2 YSLEER. J lost 3 bases, V lost 1 base, and 3 bases had no gene match. The donors, healthy Caucasians from Russia, were aged 6 to 90. This chain connects TRBV4-3 to TRBJ2-1; 7 nucleotides line up with TRBD2. Material for sequencing was blood. The receptor was isolated from a woman between 18 and 29 years old in good health. This CDR3 is CASSQGSGRYNEQFF. For the CDR3, the DNA is TGCGCCAGCAGCCAAGGTAGCGGGCGCTACAATGAGCAGTTCTTC.